A selection of T cell receptor beta chains follows, all from one sample in a study of cytomegalovirus exposure and HLA in healthy donors. Method: immunoSEQ multiplex PCR; TCRdb's copy keeps in-frame clones and lacks some. Here the sample spans 95,000 to 150,000 clones, over 75% being singletons. Sequenced material: PBMCs. These receptors were collected from a man younger than 35 in good health and CMV-seropositive. Both conserved end residues are part of each CDR3. A D gene is named only where the DNA matches it firmly. The size entry is marked missing in some rows and otherwise reads once, few, many or a size class.

J: TRBJ1-3
V: TRBV2
D: NA
size: NA
DNA: TGTGCCAGCAGTGAACAGGGAAACACCATATATTTT
CDR3: CASSEQGNTIYF

J: TRBJ1-2
V: TRBV5-6
D: TRBD1
size: few
DNA: TGTGCCAGCAGCTTAACCCCGACAGGGTACTATGGCTACACCTTC
CDR3: CASSLTPTGYYGYTF

J: TRBJ2-3
V: TRBV9
D: TRBD1
size: once
DNA: TGTGCCAGCAGCGAGGGGCCGGGACAGGGGATAGTAGATACGCAGTATTTT
CDR3: CASSEGPGQGIVDTQYF

J: TRBJ1-2
V: TRBV7-6
D: NA
size: NA
DNA: TGTGCCAGCAGCTATACGGGGGGTGGCTACACCTTC
CDR3: CASSYTGGGYTF

J: TRBJ1-1
V: TRBV7-9
D: NA
size: NA
DNA: TGTGCCAGCAGCCCCACAGGGAACACTGAAGCTTTCTTT
CDR3: CASSPTGNTEAFF

J: TRBJ2-2
V: TRBV30
D: TRBD1
size: NA
DNA: TGTGCCTGGAGTCCGGGACAGGGGAACGGGGAGCTGTTTTTT
CDR3: CAWSPGQGNGELFF

J: TRBJ1-2
V: TRBV5-1
D: NA
size: NA
DNA: TGCGCCAGCAGCTTGGTGTTTGGGGGGGGAGATGGCTACACCTTC
CDR3: CASSLVFGGGDGYTF

J: TRBJ2-5
V: TRBV7-2
D: TRBD2
size: NA
DNA: TGTGCCAGCAGCTTAGGCGGGAGCGGGTTAGAGACCCAGTACTTC
CDR3: CASSLGGSGLETQYF

J: TRBJ2-1
V: TRBV30
D: NA
size: NA
DNA: TGTGCCTTGTGGGGGGGGCGTAGAAACAATGAGCAGTTCTTC
CDR3: CALWGGRRNNEQFF

J: TRBJ2-7
V: TRBV6-5
D: NA
size: NA
DNA: TGTGCCAGCAGGCACAGGGAACCCTACGAGCAGTACTTC
CDR3: CASRHREPYEQYF

J: TRBJ2-7
V: TRBV5-1
D: TRBD2
size: NA
DNA: TGCGCCAGCAGCCCCGGGCGGGAGGGTTACTACGAGCAGTACTTC
CDR3: CASSPGREGYYEQYF

J: TRBJ2-1
V: TRBV20-1
D: NA
size: NA
DNA: TGCAGTGCCTATAGCGGAAATGAGCAGTTCTTC
CDR3: CSAYSGNEQFF

J: TRBJ2-7
V: TRBV7-2
D: NA
size: NA
DNA: TGTGCCAGCAGCTTTACCCGCAGCTCCTACGAGCAGTACTTC
CDR3: CASSFTRSSYEQYF

J: TRBJ2-1
V: TRBV30
D: TRBD1
size: few
DNA: TGTGCCTGGAGTCCCGGCAGGGGGAATGAGCAGTTCTTC
CDR3: CAWSPGRGNEQFF

J: TRBJ1-1
V: TRBV9
D: NA
size: NA
DNA: TGTGCCAGCAGCAAACTAACAGGGTCCGCTGAAGCTTTCTTT
CDR3: CASSKLTGSAEAFF

J: TRBJ1-4
V: TRBV5-1
D: NA
size: NA
DNA: TGCGCCAGCAGCTTGAATTCTCAAGGAGCTAATGAAAAACTGTTTTTT
CDR3: CASSLNSQGANEKLFF

J: TRBJ2-5
V: TRBV29-1
D: NA
size: once
DNA: TGCAGCGTTGAAACAGGGACGTCGGGGTTTGCGACCCAGTACTTC
CDR3: CSVETGTSGFATQYF

J: TRBJ2-7
V: TRBV7-2
D: NA
size: NA
DNA: TGTGCCAGCAGCTTAGCGGGCCTTACCTACGAGCAGTACTTC
CDR3: CASSLAGLTYEQYF

J: TRBJ2-2
V: TRBV5-5
D: NA
size: few
DNA: TGTGCCAGCAGCTTGGAGGCATGGAGGAACACCGGGGAGCTGTTTTTT
CDR3: CASSLEAWRNTGELFF

J: TRBJ2-7
V: TRBV23-1
D: TRBD1
size: NA
DNA: TGCGCCAGCAGTCACGGACAGGGGGCTAAAATATACGAGCAGTACTTC
CDR3: CASSHGQGAKIYEQYF

J: TRBJ2-7
V: TRBV7-8
D: NA
size: NA
DNA: TGTGCCAGCAGCGACCAGACTAGAGGCCCCTTCTACGAGCAGTACTTC
CDR3: CASSDQTRGPFYEQYF

J: TRBJ1-2
V: TRBV7-8
D: NA
size: NA
DNA: TGTGCCAGCAGCCCCGGGGGGGCGACTCTTGGGTACACCTTC
CDR3: CASSPGGATLGYTF

J: TRBJ2-7
V: TRBV30
D: TRBD1
size: NA
DNA: TGTGCCTGGACCACAGGGGAATACGAGCAGTACTTC
CDR3: CAWTTGEYEQYF

J: TRBJ2-1
V: TRBV6-4
D: TRBD2
size: NA
DNA: TGTGCCACCTCGGGGGGGGCCGGCCCCAATGAGCAGTTCTTC
CDR3: CATSGGAGPNEQFF

J: TRBJ2-3
V: TRBV4-3
D: TRBD2
size: NA
DNA: TGCGCCAGCAGCCAAGAATCTGTCGGAAGCGGGGAGAGAACAGATACGCAGTATTTT
CDR3: CASSQESVGSGERTDTQYF

J: TRBJ2-3
V: TRBV7-9
D: NA
size: once
DNA: TGTGCCAGCAGCCCTGGGGGGCGGGAGATTTGGTATTTT
CDR3: CASSPGGREIWYF

J: TRBJ2-3
V: TRBV7-9
D: TRBD2
size: NA
DNA: TGTGCCAGCACCCTGGGACTAGCGGGAGGCACAGATACGCAGTATTTT
CDR3: CASTLGLAGGTDTQYF

J: TRBJ2-7
V: TRBV28
D: TRBD1
size: NA
DNA: TGTGCCAGCAGTCGAAACAGGGGCGGCGAGCAGTACTTC
CDR3: CASSRNRGGEQYF

J: TRBJ2-5
V: TRBV5-1
D: NA
size: NA
DNA: TGCGCCAGCAGCTTGTTTGCGGCCCAAGAGACCCAGTACTTC
CDR3: CASSLFAAQETQYF

J: TRBJ1-1
V: TRBV11-2
D: NA
size: NA
DNA: TGTGCCAGCAGCTCCGACAGTTATATTCAAGCTTTCTTT
CDR3: CASSSDSYIQAFF

J: TRBJ1-1
V: TRBV5-4
D: NA
size: NA
DNA: TGTGCCAGCAGCTTGGACAGACAGAACACTGAAGCTTTCTTT
CDR3: CASSLDRQNTEAFF

J: TRBJ2-3
V: TRBV6-5
D: TRBD1
size: few
DNA: TGTGCCACACGACAGGGAACAGATACGCAGTATTTT
CDR3: CATRQGTDTQYF

J: TRBJ1-1
V: TRBV4-3
D: NA
size: NA
DNA: TGCGCCAGCAGCCAGGACAGCAGAAGCACTGAAGCTTTCTTT
CDR3: CASSQDSRSTEAFF

J: TRBJ2-7
V: TRBV30
D: TRBD1
size: NA
DNA: TGTGCCTGGAGCCGCGCAGGGGGTTCCCACGAGCAGTACTTC
CDR3: CAWSRAGGSHEQYF

J: TRBJ2-3
V: TRBV29-1
D: NA
size: NA
DNA: TGCAGCGTTGGGTATACAGGTTGGACAGATACGCAGTATTTT
CDR3: CSVGYTGWTDTQYF

J: TRBJ2-2
V: TRBV7-2
D: NA
size: NA
DNA: TGTGCCAGCAGCTTAGATCCTAACACCGGGGAGCTGTTTTTT
CDR3: CASSLDPNTGELFF

J: TRBJ1-1
V: TRBV6-5
D: NA
size: NA
DNA: TGTGCCAGCAAGGGACTCCCGGGGACTGAAGCTTTCTTT
CDR3: CASKGLPGTEAFF

J: TRBJ1-1
V: TRBV19
D: NA
size: NA
DNA: TGTGCCAGTACCTACCGGGGGGCAGTCCTGAACACTGAAGCTTTCTTT
CDR3: CASTYRGAVLNTEAFF

J: TRBJ2-7
V: TRBV6-5
D: TRBD2
size: NA
DNA: TGTGCCAGCAGAGGCGGGGGTAGTCCCCACGAGCAGTACTTC
CDR3: CASRGGGSPHEQYF

J: TRBJ1-3
V: TRBV6-5
D: NA
size: few
DNA: TGTGCCAGCAGTTACTCGAGAGAGAGTGGAAACACCATATATTTT
CDR3: CASSYSRESGNTIYF

J: TRBJ2-6
V: TRBV5-1
D: TRBD1
size: NA
DNA: TGCGCCAGCAGCAAGGGGACAGGGGGCTCTGGGGCCAACGTCCTGACTTTC
CDR3: CASSKGTGGSGANVLTF

J: TRBJ1-2
V: TRBV5-4
D: TRBD1
size: NA
DNA: TGTGCCAGCAGCACACCGACAGGGTCGTACTATGGCTACACCTTC
CDR3: CASSTPTGSYYGYTF

J: TRBJ1-5
V: TRBV19
D: NA
size: NA
DNA: TGTGCCAGTAATTACGGGATAGAGCAGCCCCAGCATTTT
CDR3: CASNYGIEQPQHF

J: TRBJ1-3
V: TRBV18
D: NA
size: NA
DNA: TGTGCCAGCTCACTACAGGGCTCTGGAAACACCATATATTTT
CDR3: CASSLQGSGNTIYF

J: TRBJ1-4
V: TRBV6-6
D: NA
size: NA
DNA: TGTGCCAGCAGTTACAGGCGGGATGAAAAACTGTTTTTT
CDR3: CASSYRRDEKLFF

J: TRBJ2-2
V: TRBV6-1
D: NA
size: few
DNA: TGTGCCAGCAGTGAACGTCCCGTCGAGGCCGGGGAGCTGTTTTTT
CDR3: CASSERPVEAGELFF

J: TRBJ2-5
V: TRBV7-9
D: TRBD2
size: few
DNA: TGTTCCAGCAGCACGCGAGCGGGAGGGCTGGGGGAGACCCAGTACTTC
CDR3: CSSSTRAGGLGETQYF

J: TRBJ2-5
V: TRBV5-8
D: NA
size: few
DNA: TGTGCCAGCAGCCCCCGGGACTTTAGTACCCAGTACTTC
CDR3: CASSPRDFSTQYF

J: TRBJ2-3
V: TRBV9
D: NA
size: NA
DNA: TGTGCCAGCAGCGTACGGGAAGGATGGCGGGCAGATACGCAGTATTTT
CDR3: CASSVREGWRADTQYF